This entry concerns a single T cell receptor beta chain. The data are from a study of CD8+ T cells in alopecia areata. As to treatment: oral pan-JAK inhibitor, 5-10 mg twice daily. It was cDNA, reverse transcribed from extracted RNA, that served as the sequencing template. Generated by immunoSEQ multiplex PCR, the TCRdb table keeps only in-frame clones and is missing some. The table records around 150,000 clones, roughly four fifths of them present only once. The source material was CD8+ T cells sorted from blood, sampled at week 4, from a patient treated with tofacitinib. The receptor was isolated from a human donor with alopecia areata.

The chain's CDR3 is CSVDLGGRTGTEAFF. The CDR3 DNA reads as TGCAGCGTTGATCTGGGGGGCCGAACGGGGACTGAAGCTTTCTTT. V and J are TRBV29-1 and TRBJ1-1, with D tentatively TRBD1 (6 bases). The CDR3 spans 15 residues. Looked up from germline, CDR1 is SQVTM and CDR2 is ANQGSEA. V shed 3 bases and J shed 5 bases, with 19 bases lying between them.